This entry concerns a single TCR beta chain. This clonotype appeared many times. What this receptor recognizes is not known. Base qualities are not provided; no much larger clone lies one nucleotide away. These data belong to a study of tumor-infiltrating lymphocytes in primary liver carcinoma listed by TCRdb under 2017. About the full investigation: Between late 2015 and March 2016, roughly 5 patients in China with histopathologically diagnosed primary liver carcinoma had their tumors surgically resected. Of the five patients, three men and two women aged 30 to 69 years, four had hepatocellular carcinoma and one had combined HCC and intrahepatic cholangiocarcinoma. The five patients had tumors of stage T1-T3 N0M0, with maximum diameters ranging from about 4 to 11 cm. Each sample produced roughly 3.65 to 7.5 million productive TCRbeta reads, and read depth showed no significant difference between tissue types. The study combined TCRbeta repertoire sequencing, expression microarrays and whole-exome sequencing across five regions of each liver tumor, with adjacent normal tissue and blood. TCRbeta repertoire sequencing covered 35 specimens from 5 patients: roughly 25 tumor regions, 5 adjacent noncancerous liver tissues and 5 peripheral blood samples. High reproducibility was observed for the technical replicate repertoires, with mean shared-clone rates approximately 0.9 and correlation coefficients above 0.95. The investigation overall reported the following: With just 4 or 5 patients in the study, the authors point out that the findings should be validated in a larger study. Compared with blood, tumors had a significantly larger share of the repertoire taken up by the top 250 clones (p = 0.039). Repertoire overlap was found to be higher between tumor regions (mean roughly 36%) than between tumor-adjacent (about 17%) or tumor-blood (about 14%) pairs, consistent with antigen-driven expansion. Because only the TCR beta chain was sequenced and unpaired alpha chains were not captured, true repertoire diversity is likely underestimated. Since the samples were bulk and unsorted, there was no way to compare CD4+ and CD8+ T cell repertoires.

TCRbeta-specific cDNA was reverse-transcribed from approximately 0.5 ug total RNA using a constant-region primer and ProtoScript II reverse transcriptase. Construction of the TCRbeta libraries relied on three nested rounds of multiplex PCR, following a slightly modified ARM-PCR procedure. Multiplex TRBV1-TRBV30 forward primers and a Cbeta reverse primer were used in the first two PCR rounds, each of which was run for around 10 cycles. Sample barcodes and Illumina adapters were added in a final 25-cycle PCR with Deep VentR polymerase. Before sequencing, amplicons of 200-500 bp were gel-purified using a QIAquick gel extraction kit. TCRbeta amplicons were sequenced on an Illumina HiSeq 2500 with 250-bp paired-end reads. For the original study's pipeline: To recover full CDR3 sequences, reads were quality-trimmed using Trimmomatic v0.33 and paired reads were then merged using FLASH v1.2.11. V, D and J germline segments were assigned to the rearranged TCRbeta sequences using MiGEC v1.2.1b. Clonotype statistics and Shannon-Wiener diversity indices were computed with VDJtools v1.0.0. Except for diversity analysis, only the 250 most abundant clonotypes of each sample were used in subsequent analyses to reduce sampling bias. TCRdb itself trimmed the public reads at Q25 with fastp, ran MiXCR and retained productive beta chains. Here each entry gathers all rows of one CDR3 protein and keeps the most common genes and DNA. Clone size and V and J calls follow TCRdb, not the original study. The sample data list about 300,000 distinct CDR3 sequences, and roughly two thirds of these were observed just once. The top ten clonotypes cover approximately 9.4% of the sample.

V is clipped by 3 bases and J by 2 bases, and the sequence between their germline boundaries is 8 bases long. The CDR3, from cysteine to phenylalanine, totals 14 residues. Of the read, only the CDR3 DNA is kept; its 42 bases are in frame from base 1. In the germline V gene, CDR1 corresponds to ENHRY and CDR2 to SYGVKD. RNA from unsorted whole blood was extracted with TRIzol reagent, and germline DNA was obtained with the DNeasy Blood & Tissue kit. Patients had chronic HBV infection and were treatment-naive at sampling. Around 4 milliliters of peripheral blood were collected into K2EDTA tubes before surgery.

The TCR originated in a man aged 40-55 years with primary liver carcinoma and hepatitis B virus infection. The sequence joins TRBV10-3 to TRBJ1-5; confidence is insufficient to name the D gene. What was sequenced was peripheral blood. The DNA is as follows: TGTGCCATCAGTGACACTTGGGGCAATCAGCCCCAGCATTTT. Its translation is CAISDTWGNQPQHF.